This TCR beta chain stems from a study of T cell responses to AZD1222 COVID-19 vaccine. The germline gives CDR1 LGHDT, CDR2 YNNKEL (reference sequence). This CDR3 spans 13 amino acids. The V gene lost 3 bases and the J gene lost 8 bases, with 13 bases spanning the gap. Second doses were pooled across both intervals (about 4 or about 12 weeks). With respect to this clone: The antigen is unknown.

Study findings and constraints: Nearly half of spike-specific TCRs reportedly go after variant regions that carry no mutations. Breadth and depth of Spike-specific TCRs rose after two AZD1222 doses. Seropositive AZD1222 recipients at baseline numbered only 5 to 7.

Some clones are missing from TCRdb's copy, which holds only in-frame ones; the method was immunoSEQ multiplex PCR. The sample records tens of thousands of clones, about 83% being singletons. The receptor's source is an adult who received the AZD1222 COVID-19 vaccine. The sample consisted of peripheral blood, taken 28 days after the second AZD1222 dose. This rearrangement joins TRBV3-1 (or the pseudogene TRBV3-2) to TRBJ1-2, with D tentatively TRBD1 (6 bases). The CDR3 is CASSQGAMRGYTF. CDR3 sequence (DNA): TGTGCCAGCAGCCAGGGGGCCATGCGGGGCTACACCTTC.